A selection of T cell receptor beta chains follows, all from one sample in a study of CD8 T cell repertoires and HIV-1 epitope variants. Their antigens remain unidentified. The data were produced by immunoSEQ multiplex PCR, yet TCRdb's version contains in-frame clones alone and is incomplete. The sample lists about 4,900 clones; roughly 66% were seen once. Sequences were obtained from cultured CD8+ T cells derived from PBMCs. These receptor sequences come from a male donor with HIV. CDR3s include the opening cysteine and the closing phenylalanine or tryptophan. Fields, in order: clone size, V gene, D gene, J gene, CDR3 length, CDR3 protein, CDR3 DNA. A D gene is named only where the DNA matches it firmly. Clone sizes are given selectively: once, few, many, or a class where the clone is expanded.

-	TRBV6-1	-	TRBJ1-4	13	CASRGPPGYRLFF	TGTGCCAGTAGAGGGCCCCCGGGGTACAGACTGTTTTTT
-	TRBV6-5	-	TRBJ1-5	15	CASRLQPNSNQPQHF	TGTGCCAGCAGACTACAGCCGAATAGCAATCAGCCCCAGCATTTT
few	TRBV5-6	-	TRBJ2-5	14	CASSFLTPQETQYF	TGTGCCAGCAGCTTCCTAACACCTCAAGAGACCCAGTACTTC
-	TRBV19	TRBD2	TRBJ2-2	15	CASSITASGAGELFF	TGTGCCAGTAGTATAACGGCTAGCGGGGCCGGGGAGCTGTTTTTT
-	TRBV6-6	-	TRBJ2-1	12	CASSHLVDEQFF	TGTGCCAGCAGCCACCTGGTTGATGAGCAGTTCTTC
-	TRBV5-6	-	TRBJ1-1	11	CASSDSEEAFF	TGTGCCAGCAGCGACTCAGAAGAAGCTTTCTTT
-	TRBV28	-	TRBJ2-7	14	CASSWIDSPYEQYF	TGTGCCAGCAGTTGGATAGACAGTCCCTACGAGCAGTACTTC
-	TRBV6-5	-	TRBJ2-3	12	CASSPSTDTQYF	TGTGCCAGCAGCCCTAGCACAGATACGCAGTATTTT
few	TRBV5-4	-	TRBJ2-2	13	CASSLVDTGELFF	TGTGCCAGCAGCTTGGTCGACACCGGGGAGCTGTTTTTT
-	TRBV29-1	-	TRBJ2-7	13	CSVGEGAIEEQYF	TGCAGCGTTGGCGAAGGGGCGATCGAGGAGCAGTACTTC
-	TRBV4-1	TRBD2	TRBJ2-3	18	CASSQDPPSGTSTDTQYF	TGCGCCAGCAGCCAAGACCCCCCTAGCGGGACTAGCACAGATACGCAGTATTTT
-	TRBV27	-	TRBJ2-7	16	CASSARGTSLPYEQYF	TGTGCCAGCAGCGCGAGAGGGACATCCTTACCCTACGAGCAGTACTTC
once	TRBV7-6	TRBD1	TRBJ1-6	19	CASSPSWDREDPSSSPLHF	TGTGCCAGCAGTCCCAGTTGGGACAGGGAGGACCCGAGTTCTTCACCCCTCCACTTT
-	TRBV7-2	-	TRBJ2-7	17	CASSPLAQGGGPYEQYF	TGTGCCAGCAGCCCCCTGGCGCAGGGGGGGGGCCCCTACGAGCAGTACTTC
few	TRBV5-6	-	TRBJ2-7	14	CASSLAGSAYEQYF	TGTGCCAGCAGCTTGGCCGGCAGCGCCTACGAGCAGTACTTC
-	TRBV11-2	TRBD2	TRBJ2-7	15	CASSLDRGDGYEQYF	TGTGCCAGCAGCTTAGATCGGGGGGACGGTTACGAGCAGTACTTC
-	TRBV7-6	TRBD1	TRBJ2-7	14	CASSFGQGIYEQYF	TGTGCCAGCAGCTTTGGACAGGGGATCTACGAGCAGTACTTC
-	TRBV27	-	TRBJ2-4	14	CASSLSFGGDIQYF	TGTGCCAGCAGTTTATCATTTGGTGGGGACATTCAGTACTTC
-	TRBV7-9	-	TRBJ2-1	12	CASNQAWETQFF	TGTGCCAGCAACCAAGCGTGGGAGACCCAGTTCTTC
-	TRBV4-1	-	TRBJ2-1	14	CASSLLDGIDEQFF	TGCGCCAGCAGCCTCCTGGACGGCATCGATGAGCAGTTCTTC
-	TRBV5-1	-	TRBJ2-7	15	CASSLEVVSSYEQYF	TGCGCCAGCAGCTTGGAGGTCGTTTCCTCCTACGAGCAGTACTTC
-	TRBV7-6	-	TRBJ1-6	15	CASSLAQGYNSPLHF	TGTGCCAGCAGCTTAGCACAGGGCTATAATTCACCCCTCCACTTT
-	TRBV27	-	TRBJ2-4	15	CASSLSGGGGNIQYF	TGTGCCAGCAGTTTATCGGGGGGCGGTGGAAACATTCAGTACTTC
-	TRBV6-5	-	TRBJ2-2	14	CASSRGQYTGELFF	TGTGCCAGCAGTAGGGGTCAATACACCGGGGAGCTGTTTTTT
medium-sized	TRBV6-5	-	TRBJ1-5	15	CASSGGQGIHQPQHF	TGTGCCAGCAGTGGGGGGCAGGGGATACATCAGCCCCAGCATTTT
-	TRBV19	-	TRBJ2-1	13	CASSPGPYNEQFF	TGTGCCAGTAGTCCAGGGCCCTACAATGAGCAGTTCTTC
-	TRBV19	-	TRBJ2-2	18	CASKVVDMMSWYAGELFF	TGTGCCAGTAAAGTTGTGGACATGATGTCATGGTACGCCGGGGAGCTGTTTTTT
-	TRBV5-1	TRBD2	TRBJ2-7	15	CASSPLGTSSYEQYF	TGCGCCAGCAGCCCTCTAGGGACTAGCTCCTACGAGCAGTACTTC
-	TRBV20-1	-	TRBJ1-4	11	CSAPGDEKLFF	TGCAGTGCTCCAGGAGATGAAAAACTGTTTTTT
-	TRBV19	-	TRBJ2-2	13	CASGWGYTGELFF	TGTGCCAGTGGGTGGGGGTACACCGGGGAGCTGTTTTTT
-	TRBV13	-	TRBJ2-7	12	CASSLRLASQYF	TGTGCCAGCAGCTTACGTTTGGCGTCGCAGTACTTC
-	TRBV19	-	TRBJ2-1	14	CASREVPSYNEQFF	TGTGCCAGTAGGGAGGTTCCCTCCTACAATGAGCAGTTCTTC
-	TRBV27	-	TRBJ2-3	15	CASSLEEADTDTQYF	TGTGCCAGCAGTTTAGAGGAGGCGGACACAGATACGCAGTATTTT
-	TRBV5-5	TRBD2	TRBJ2-1	16	CASSVAGGPPYNEQFF	TGTGCCAGCAGCGTAGCGGGAGGCCCCCCCTACAATGAGCAGTTCTTC
few	TRBV11-2	-	TRBJ1-5	14	CASSRDQEGQPQHF	TGTGCCAGCAGCAGGGACCAGGAGGGTCAGCCCCAGCATTTT
once	TRBV29-1	TRBD1	TRBJ1-1	16	CSVEGGLDRLNTEAFF	TGCAGCGTAGAGGGGGGCTTGGACAGGCTCAACACTGAAGCTTTCTTT
few	TRBV2	-	TRBJ1-5	15	CASDEGVTLNQPQHF	TGTGCCAGCGATGAGGGGGTCACCCTAAATCAGCCCCAGCATTTT
-	TRBV28	-	TRBJ2-5	12	CASSLGLTARDF	TGTGCCAGCAGTTTAGGACTTACAGCAAGAGACTTC
few	TRBV7-1	TRBD1	TRBJ2-7	14	CASSLGQYLREQYF	TGTGCCAGCAGCTTGGGACAGTACCTTCGTGAGCAGTACTTC
-	TRBV5-4	-	TRBJ2-3	16	CASSLWAGEDTDTQYF	TGTGCCAGCAGCTTGTGGGCAGGGGAGGACACAGATACGCAGTATTTT
-	TRBV13	-	TRBJ1-6	14	CASSFGGENSPLHF	TGTGCCAGCAGCTTTGGAGGGGAGAATTCACCCCTCCACTTT
-	TRBV9	-	TRBJ1-2	16	CASSPADARPLYGYTF	TGTGCCAGCAGCCCCGCGGACGCCAGGCCACTCTATGGCTACACCTTC
-	TRBV6-5	-	TRBJ2-3	14	CASSYSGSTDTQYF	TGTGCCAGCAGTTACTCGGGCAGCACAGATACGCAGTATTTT